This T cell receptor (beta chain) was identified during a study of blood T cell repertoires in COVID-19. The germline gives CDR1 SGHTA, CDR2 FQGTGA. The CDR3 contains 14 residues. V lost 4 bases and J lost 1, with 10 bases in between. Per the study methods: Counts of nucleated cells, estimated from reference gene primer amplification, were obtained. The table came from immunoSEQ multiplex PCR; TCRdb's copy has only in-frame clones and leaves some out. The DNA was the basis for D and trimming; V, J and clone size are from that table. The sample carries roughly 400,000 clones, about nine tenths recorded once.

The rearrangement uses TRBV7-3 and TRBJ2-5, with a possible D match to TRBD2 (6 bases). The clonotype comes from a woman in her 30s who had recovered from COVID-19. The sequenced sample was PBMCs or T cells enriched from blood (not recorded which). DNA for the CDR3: TGTGCCAGCAGCTCTAGCGTCCTCCAAGAGACCCAGTACTTC. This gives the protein CASSSSVLQETQYF.